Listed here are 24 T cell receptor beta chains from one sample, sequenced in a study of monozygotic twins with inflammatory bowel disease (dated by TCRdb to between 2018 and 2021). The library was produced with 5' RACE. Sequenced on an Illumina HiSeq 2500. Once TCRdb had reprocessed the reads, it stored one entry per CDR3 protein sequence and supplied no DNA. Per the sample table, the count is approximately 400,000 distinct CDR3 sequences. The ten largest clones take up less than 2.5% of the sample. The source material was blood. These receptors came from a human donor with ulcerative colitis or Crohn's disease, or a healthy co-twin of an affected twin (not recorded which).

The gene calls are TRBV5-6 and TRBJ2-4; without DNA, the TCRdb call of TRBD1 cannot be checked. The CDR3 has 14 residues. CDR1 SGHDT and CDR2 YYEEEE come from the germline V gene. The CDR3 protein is CASSLLTGVNIQYF.

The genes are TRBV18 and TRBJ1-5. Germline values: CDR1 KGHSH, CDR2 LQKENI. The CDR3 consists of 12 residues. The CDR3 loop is CASCVSDQPQHF.

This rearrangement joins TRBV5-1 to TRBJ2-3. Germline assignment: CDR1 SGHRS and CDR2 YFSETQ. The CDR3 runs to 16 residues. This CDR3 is CASSLATAASTDTQYF.

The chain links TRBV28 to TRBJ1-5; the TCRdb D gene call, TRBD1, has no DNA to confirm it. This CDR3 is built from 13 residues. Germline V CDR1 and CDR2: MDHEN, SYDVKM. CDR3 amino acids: CAIGGHSNQPQHF.

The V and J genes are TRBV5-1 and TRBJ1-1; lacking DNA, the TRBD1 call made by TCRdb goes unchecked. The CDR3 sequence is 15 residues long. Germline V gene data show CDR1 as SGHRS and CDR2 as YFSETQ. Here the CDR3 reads CASSLGQLKNTEAFF.

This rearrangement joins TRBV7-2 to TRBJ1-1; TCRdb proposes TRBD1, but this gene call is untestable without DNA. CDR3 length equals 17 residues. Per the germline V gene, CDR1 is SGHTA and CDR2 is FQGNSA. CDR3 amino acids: CASSLTTFTGRNTEAFF.

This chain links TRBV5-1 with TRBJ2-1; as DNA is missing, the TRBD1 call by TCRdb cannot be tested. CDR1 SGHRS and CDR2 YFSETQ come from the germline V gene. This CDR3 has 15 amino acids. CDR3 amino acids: CASSLDQRQYNEQFF.

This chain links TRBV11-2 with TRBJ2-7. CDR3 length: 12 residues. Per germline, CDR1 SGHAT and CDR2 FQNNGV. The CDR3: CASSLGHREQYF.

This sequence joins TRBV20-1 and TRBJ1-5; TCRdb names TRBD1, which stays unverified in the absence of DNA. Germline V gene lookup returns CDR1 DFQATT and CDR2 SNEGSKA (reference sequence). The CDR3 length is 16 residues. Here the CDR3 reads CSARGRGGNSNQPQHF.

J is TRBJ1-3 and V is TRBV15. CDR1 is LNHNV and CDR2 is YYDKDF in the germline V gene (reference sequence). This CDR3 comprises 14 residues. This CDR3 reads CATGAGLSGNTIYF.

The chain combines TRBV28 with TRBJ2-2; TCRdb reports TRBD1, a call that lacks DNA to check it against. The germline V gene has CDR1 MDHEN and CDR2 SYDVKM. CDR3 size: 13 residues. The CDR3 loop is CASSFGGAGELFF.

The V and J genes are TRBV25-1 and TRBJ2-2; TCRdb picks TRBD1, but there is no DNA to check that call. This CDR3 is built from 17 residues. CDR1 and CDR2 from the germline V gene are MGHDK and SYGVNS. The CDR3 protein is CASSEGRQDTLTGELFF.

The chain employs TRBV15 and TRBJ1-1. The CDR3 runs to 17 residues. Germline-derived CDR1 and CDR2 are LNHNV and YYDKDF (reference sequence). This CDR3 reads CATSRRRRTRMNTEAFF. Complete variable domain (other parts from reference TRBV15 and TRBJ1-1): DAMVIQNPRYQVTQFGKPVTLSCSQTLNHNVMYWYQQKSSQAPKLLFHYYDKDFNNEADTPDNFQSRRPNTSFCFLDIRSPGLGDTAMYLCATSRRRRTRMNTEAFFGQGTRLTVV.

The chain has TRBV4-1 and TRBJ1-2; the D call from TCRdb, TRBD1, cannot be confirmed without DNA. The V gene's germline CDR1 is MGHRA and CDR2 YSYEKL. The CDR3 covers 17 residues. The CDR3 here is CASSRIQRGTGGYGYTF.

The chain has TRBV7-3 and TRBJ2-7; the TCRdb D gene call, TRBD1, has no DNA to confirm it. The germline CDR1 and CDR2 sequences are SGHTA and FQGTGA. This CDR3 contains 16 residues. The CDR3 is CASSRQGKGGAYEQYF.

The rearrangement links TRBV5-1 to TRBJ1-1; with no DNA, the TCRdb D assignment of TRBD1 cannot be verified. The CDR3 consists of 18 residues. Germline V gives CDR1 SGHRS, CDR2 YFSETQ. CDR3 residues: CASSLRRQGRPMNTEAFF.

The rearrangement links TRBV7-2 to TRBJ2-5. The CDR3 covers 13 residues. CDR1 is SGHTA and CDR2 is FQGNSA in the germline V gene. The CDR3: CASRLQPKETQYF.

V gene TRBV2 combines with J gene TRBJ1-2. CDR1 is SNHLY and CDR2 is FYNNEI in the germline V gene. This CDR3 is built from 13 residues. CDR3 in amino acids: CASSDPGPYGYTF.

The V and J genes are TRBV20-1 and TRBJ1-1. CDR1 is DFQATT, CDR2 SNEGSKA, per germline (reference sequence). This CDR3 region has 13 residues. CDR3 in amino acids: CSAPRAGNTEAFF.

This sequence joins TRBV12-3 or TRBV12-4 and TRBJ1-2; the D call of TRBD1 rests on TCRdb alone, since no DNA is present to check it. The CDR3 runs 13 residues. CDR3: CASSNTGGRGYTF.

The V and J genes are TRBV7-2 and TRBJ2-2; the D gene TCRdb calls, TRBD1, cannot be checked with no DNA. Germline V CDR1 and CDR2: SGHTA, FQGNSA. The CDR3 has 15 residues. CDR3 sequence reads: CASSLAGLGVGELFF.

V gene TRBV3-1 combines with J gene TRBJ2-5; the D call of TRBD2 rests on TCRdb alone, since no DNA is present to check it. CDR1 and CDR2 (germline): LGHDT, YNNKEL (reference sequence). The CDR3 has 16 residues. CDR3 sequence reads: CASSYRRRQYQETQYF.

CDR3 sequence reads: CASSNWVAGGTYNEQFF. The genes are TRBV19 and TRBJ2-1; TCRdb proposes TRBD2, but this gene call is untestable without DNA. There are 17 residues in the CDR3. CDR1 is LNHDA, CDR2 SQIVND, per germline (reference sequence). Drawing the rest from reference TRBV19 and TRBJ2-1, the complete variable domain is DGGITQSPKYLFRKEGQNVTLSCEQNLNHDAMYWYRQDPGQGLRLIYYSQIVNDFQKGDIAEGYSVSREKKESFPLTVTSAQKNPTAFYLCASSNWVAGGTYNEQFFGPGTRLTVL.

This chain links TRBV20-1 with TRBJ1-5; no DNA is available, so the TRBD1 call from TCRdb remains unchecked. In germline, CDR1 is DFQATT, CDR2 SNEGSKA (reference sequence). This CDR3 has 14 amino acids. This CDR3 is CSARRDREYQPQHF.